This TCR beta chain stems from a study of blood T cells in healthy people across ages. Using a J-beta primer mix together with a sample-barcoded 5' primer, a second PCR was run for roughly 7 to 11 cycles. Every sample produced at least 3 million CDR3-containing paired-end reads. TCRdb re-analysed the 5' RACE reads in MiXCR, keeping a single row per CDR3 protein. The repertoire holds roughly 1.9 million distinct CDR3 sequences, about two fifths seen once, with about 21% in the top ten. Findings and caveats of the study: A strong correlation was found between TCR beta diversity and the percentage of naive T cells.

This clonotype was recorded a few times. The antigen is not known. An end of the junction differs from the germline gene, which may be a read error. The germline V gene encodes CDR1 SQVTM and CDR2 ANQGSEA. The CDR3 runs to 12 residues. V gene TRBV29-1 combines with J gene TRBJ2-7; 7 bases fit TRBD1. This TCR was sampled from a human donor in good health. The source material was blood. Written as DNA, the CDR3 is TGCACAGAGGGGGCAGTCTCCTACGCGCAGTACTTC. Translating it yields CTEGAVSYAQYF.